Given below is one T cell receptor beta chain in context. V lost 2 bases and J 4 bases, leaving 16 bases between the germline ends. This CDR3 is 16 amino acids long. The germline V gene has CDR1 SGHRS and CDR2 YFSETQ. This record belongs to a study of identical twins. From the 5' RACE reads, TCRdb called clonotypes with MiXCR, one entry per CDR3 protein. The sample lists 400,000 to 650,000 distinct CDR3 sequences, roughly a fifth occurring once. This same sample was also part of a study on T cells expressing NK-cell markers. Turning to that study: In a group of about 6 donors, dominant NKG2C+ clonotypes represented about 1.0-8% of CD8+ T cells.

This receptor was taken from a young woman in good health. Sequencing was done on a sample of CD4+ T cells sorted from blood. The V and J genes are TRBV5-1 and TRBJ2-1; D possibly matches TRBD1 or TRBD2 (7 bases each). The CDR3 DNA follows: TGCGCCAGCAGCTTCCAGGGGGGGTCCGGATACAATGAGCAGTTCTTC. Its protein product is CASSFQGGSGYNEQFF.